This T cell receptor beta chain stems from a study of blood T cell repertoires in COVID-19. About the study: There were acute and convalescent COVID-19 samples, and they came from the United States, Italy and Spain. Nucleic acid was either cDNA or gDNA, and it came from T cells, B-cell-depleted T cells, or PBMCs.

With 2 bases removed from V and 5 bases from J, the gap between germline ends came to 4 bases. The CDR3 length is 11 residues. Germline assignment: CDR1 SGHAT and CDR2 FQDESV (reference sequence). In the study's own analysis: Nucleated cell number was recorded as an estimate derived from reference gene primer amplification. Sequencing used immunoSEQ multiplex PCR; TCRdb keeps in-frame clones, though not all of them. V and J calls and clone size follow that table, whereas D and trimming were derived from the DNA. The sample contains a few hundred thousand clones, roughly 84% of which appear only once.

This sequence was found in a woman older than 75 with acute or convalescent COVID-19. The chain carries TRBV11-1 and TRBJ2-7, with D unresolved. The sequenced sample consisted of peripheral blood. CDR3 bases: TGTGCCAGCAGCTTAAGCCACGAGCAGTACTTC. This gives the protein CASSLSHEQYF.